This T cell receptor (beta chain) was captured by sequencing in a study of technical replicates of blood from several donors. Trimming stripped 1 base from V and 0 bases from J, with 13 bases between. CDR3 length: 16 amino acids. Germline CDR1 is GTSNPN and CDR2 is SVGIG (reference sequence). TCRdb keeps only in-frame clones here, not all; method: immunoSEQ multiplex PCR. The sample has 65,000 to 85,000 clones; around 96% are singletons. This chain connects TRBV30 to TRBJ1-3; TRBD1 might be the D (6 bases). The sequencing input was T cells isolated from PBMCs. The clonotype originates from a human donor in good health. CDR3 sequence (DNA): TGTGCCTGGAGTGGATACAGGGTGCCCTCTGGAAACACCATATATTTT. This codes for CAWSGYRVPSGNTIYF.